This paragraph covers one T cell receptor beta chain sequence. Authors' analysis steps: How many nucleated cells were present was estimated from reference gene primer amplification. Clones were read by immunoSEQ multiplex PCR, and TCRdb kept only the in-frame ones, dropping some. The V and J calls and clone size were taken over from that table, and D and trimming were inferred from the DNA. The sample lists about 190,000 clones; approximately 90% were seen once. This sample was included in a study of blood T cell repertoires in COVID-19. In the study overall: Sample material is recorded as cDNA or gDNA derived from T cells, B-cell-depleted T cells, or PBMCs.

This CDR3 has 18 residues. Trimming shortened V by 1 base and J by 8 bases, and 24 bases separated the two germline ends. The germline V gene has CDR1 SGHAT and CDR2 FQNNGV. The J gene is TRBJ2-1, the V gene TRBV11-2; tentatively, D is TRBD1 (6 bases). Sequencing input: peripheral blood. The sequence was collected from a man in his 70s with active or convalescent COVID-19. CDR3 protein: CASSLVWPTGRTFYEQFF. The CDR3 DNA reads TGTGCCAGCAGCTTAGTTTGGCCAACAGGGAGAACGTTCTATGAGCAGTTCTTC.